This T cell receptor beta chain was captured in a study of T cell responses to AZD1222 COVID-19 vaccine. Trimming cost V 2 bases and J 9 bases, with 13 bases left between them. Germline V gene lookup returns CDR1 LGHDT and CDR2 YNNKEL (reference sequence). The CDR3 loop spans 14 amino acids. TCRdb's table, derived via immunoSEQ multiplex PCR, lists solely in-frame clones and lacks some. The sample includes about 90,000 clones, around nine tenths seen only once; the top ten take roughly 5.6%. The chain uses TRBV3-1 (or the pseudogene TRBV3-2) and TRBJ1-4; D gene ambiguous. Sequencing was performed on peripheral blood, taken on day 0 of MenACWY control vaccination. This TCR was recovered from an adult in good health. CDR3 sequence reads: CASSQSLGDKKLFF. The CDR3 DNA is TGTGCCAGCAGCCAATCCCTCGGTGACAAAAAACTGTTTTTT.